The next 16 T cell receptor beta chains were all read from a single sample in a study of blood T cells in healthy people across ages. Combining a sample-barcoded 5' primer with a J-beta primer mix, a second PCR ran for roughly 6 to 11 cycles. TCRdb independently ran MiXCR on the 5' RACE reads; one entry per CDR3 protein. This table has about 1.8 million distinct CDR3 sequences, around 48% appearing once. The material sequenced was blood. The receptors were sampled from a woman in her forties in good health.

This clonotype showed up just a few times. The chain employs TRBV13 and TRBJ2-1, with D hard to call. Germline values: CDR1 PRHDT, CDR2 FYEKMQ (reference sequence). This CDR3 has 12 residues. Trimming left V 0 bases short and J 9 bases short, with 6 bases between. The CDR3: CASSLGRSEQFF. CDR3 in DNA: TGTGCCAGCAGCTTAGGCAGATCTGAGCAGTTCTTC.

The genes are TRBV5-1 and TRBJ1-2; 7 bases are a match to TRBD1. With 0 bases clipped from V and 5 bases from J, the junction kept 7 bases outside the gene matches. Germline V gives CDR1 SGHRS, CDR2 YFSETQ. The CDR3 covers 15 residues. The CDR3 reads CASSLALTGVYGYTF. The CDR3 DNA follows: TGCGCCAGCAGCTTGGCTCTTACAGGGGTATATGGCTACACCTTC.

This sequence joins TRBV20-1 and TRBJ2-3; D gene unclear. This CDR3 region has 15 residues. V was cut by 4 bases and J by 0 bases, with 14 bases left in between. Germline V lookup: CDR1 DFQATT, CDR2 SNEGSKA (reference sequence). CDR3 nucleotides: TGCAGTGCTACTGGAGATAGCCGGAGCACAGATACGCAGTATTTT. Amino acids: CSATGDSRSTDTQYF.

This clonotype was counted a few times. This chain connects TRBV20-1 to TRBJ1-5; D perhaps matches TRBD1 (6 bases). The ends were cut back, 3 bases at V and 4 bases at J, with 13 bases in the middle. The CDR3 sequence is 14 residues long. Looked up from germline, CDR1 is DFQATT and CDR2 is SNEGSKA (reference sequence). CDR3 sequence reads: CSASSGHLNQPQHF. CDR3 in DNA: TGCAGTGCTAGTTCGGGACACCTAAATCAGCCCCAGCATTTT.

The CDR3 loop reads CASNRVTDTQYF. The CDR3, as DNA: TGTGCCAGCAATCGGGTGACAGATACGCAGTATTTT. J is TRBJ2-3 and V is TRBV28; D remains ambiguous. Germline values: CDR1 MDHEN, CDR2 SYDVKM. The CDR3 length is 12 residues. Trimming stripped 7 bases from V and 3 bases from J, with 8 bases between.

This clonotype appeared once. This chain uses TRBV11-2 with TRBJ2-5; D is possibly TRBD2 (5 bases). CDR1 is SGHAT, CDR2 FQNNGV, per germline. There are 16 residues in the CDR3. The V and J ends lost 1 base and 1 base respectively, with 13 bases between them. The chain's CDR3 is CASSLGPSSPQETQYF. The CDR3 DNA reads TGTGCCAGCAGCTTAGGTCCTAGCTCCCCCCAAGAGACCCAGTACTTC.

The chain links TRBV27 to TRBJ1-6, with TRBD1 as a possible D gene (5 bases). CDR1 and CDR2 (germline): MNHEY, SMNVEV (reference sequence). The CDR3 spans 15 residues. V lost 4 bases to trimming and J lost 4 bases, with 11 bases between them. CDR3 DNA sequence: TGTGCCAGCAGTTCCTCGACAGTTTATAATTCACCCCTCCACTTT. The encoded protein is CASSSSTVYNSPLHF.

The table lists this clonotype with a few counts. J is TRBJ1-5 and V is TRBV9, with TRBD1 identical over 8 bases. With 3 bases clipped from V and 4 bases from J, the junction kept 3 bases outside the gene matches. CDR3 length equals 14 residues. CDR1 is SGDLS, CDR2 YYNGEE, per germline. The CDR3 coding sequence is TGTGCCAGCAGCGCCCAGGGGGCGAATCAGCCCCAGCATTTT. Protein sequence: CASSAQGANQPQHF.

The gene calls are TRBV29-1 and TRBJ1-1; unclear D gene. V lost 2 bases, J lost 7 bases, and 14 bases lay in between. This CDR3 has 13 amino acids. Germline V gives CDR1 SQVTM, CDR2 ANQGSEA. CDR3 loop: CSVEFDPANEAFF. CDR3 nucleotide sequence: TGCAGCGTTGAATTCGACCCGGCGAATGAAGCTTTCTTT.

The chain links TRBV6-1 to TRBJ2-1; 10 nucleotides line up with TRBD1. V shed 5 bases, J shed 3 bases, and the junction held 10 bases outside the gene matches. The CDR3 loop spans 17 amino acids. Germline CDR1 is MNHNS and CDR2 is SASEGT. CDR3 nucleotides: TGTGCCAGCAGTCCTGCGTGGGGACAGGGGAACTACAATGAGCAGTTCTTC. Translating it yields CASSPAWGQGNYNEQFF.

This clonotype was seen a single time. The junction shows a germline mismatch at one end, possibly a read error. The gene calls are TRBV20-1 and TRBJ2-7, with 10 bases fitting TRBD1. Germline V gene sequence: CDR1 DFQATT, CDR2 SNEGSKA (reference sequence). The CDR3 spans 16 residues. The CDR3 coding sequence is TGCAGTGTTAGAGATTGGGGACAGGGGCTAGTCTACGAGCAGTACTTC. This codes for CSVRDWGQGLVYEQYF.

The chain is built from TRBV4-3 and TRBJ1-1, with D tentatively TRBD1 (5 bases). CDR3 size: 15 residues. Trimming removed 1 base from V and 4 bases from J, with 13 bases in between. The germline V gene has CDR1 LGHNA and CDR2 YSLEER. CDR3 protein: CASSQVGLGGTEAFF. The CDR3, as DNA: TGCGCCAGCAGCCAAGTGGGACTCGGGGGCACTGAAGCTTTCTTT.

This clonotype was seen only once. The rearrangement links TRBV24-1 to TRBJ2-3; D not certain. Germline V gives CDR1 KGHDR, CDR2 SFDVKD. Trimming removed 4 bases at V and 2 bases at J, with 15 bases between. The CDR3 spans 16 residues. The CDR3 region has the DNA TGTGCCACCAGTGAAAGAGACACCTCACCCACAGATACGCAGTATTTT. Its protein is CATSERDTSPTDTQYF.

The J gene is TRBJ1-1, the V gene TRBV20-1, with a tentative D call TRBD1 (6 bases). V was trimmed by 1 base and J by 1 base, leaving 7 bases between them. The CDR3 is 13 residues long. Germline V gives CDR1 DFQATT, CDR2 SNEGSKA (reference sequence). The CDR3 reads CSARAGANTEAFF. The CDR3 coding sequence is TGCAGTGCTAGAGCAGGGGCGAACACTGAAGCTTTCTTT.

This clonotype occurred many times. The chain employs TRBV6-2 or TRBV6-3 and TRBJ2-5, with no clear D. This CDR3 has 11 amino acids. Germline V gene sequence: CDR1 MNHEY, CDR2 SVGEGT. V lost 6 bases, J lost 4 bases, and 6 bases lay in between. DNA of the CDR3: TGTGCCAGCAGCCACGGAGAGACCCAGTACTTC. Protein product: CASSHGETQYF.

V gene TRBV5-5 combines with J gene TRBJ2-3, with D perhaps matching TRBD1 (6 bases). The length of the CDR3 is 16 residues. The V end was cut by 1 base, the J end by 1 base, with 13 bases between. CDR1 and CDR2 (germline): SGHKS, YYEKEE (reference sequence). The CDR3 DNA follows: TGTGCCAGCAGCTTGAGTGGGGGCCTCGGCACAGATACGCAGTATTTT. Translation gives CASSLSGGLGTDTQYF.